These T cell receptor beta chains were read from a single sample in a study of blood T cells in healthy people across ages. TCRdb called the 5' RACE reads again in MiXCR, with one record for every CDR3 protein. The sample consists of about 1,400,000 distinct CDR3 sequences, 59% of them appearing once. The material sequenced was blood. The receptors come from a young man in good health. The CDR3 runs from the conserved cysteine through the conserved F or W. Fields, in order: CDR3 DNA, CDR3 protein, D gene, clone size, J gene, V gene. The D gene is left open where the match is weak. Clone size is given for some rows only: seen once, a few or many times, or a class if the clone is expanded.

cdr3_nt: TGTGCCAGCAGTTACCCGAGAACGAACACCGGGGAGCTGTTTTTT
cdr3_aa: CASSYPRTNTGELFF
d_call: .
clone_size: .
j_call: TRBJ2-2
v_call: TRBV6-2/TRBV6-3

cdr3_nt: TGCGCCAGCAGCCCGGAGTCAGTGAACACTGAAGCTTTCTTT
cdr3_aa: CASSPESVNTEAFF
d_call: .
clone_size: few
j_call: TRBJ1-1
v_call: TRBV5-1

cdr3_nt: TGTGCCAGCAGTGAAGGCAGGGTCTCCTACAATGAGCAGTTCTTC
cdr3_aa: CASSEGRVSYNEQFF
d_call: .
clone_size: .
j_call: TRBJ2-1
v_call: TRBV25-1

cdr3_nt: TGCAGCCAACAGGGCCCTAGCACAGATACGCAGTATTTT
cdr3_aa: CSQQGPSTDTQYF
d_call: .
clone_size: .
j_call: TRBJ2-3
v_call: TRBV29-1

cdr3_nt: TGCAGCGTTGAGCAGACAGGATCCTCTGAAGCTTTCTTT
cdr3_aa: CSVEQTGSSEAFF
d_call: .
clone_size: few
j_call: TRBJ1-1
v_call: TRBV29-1

cdr3_nt: TGCGCCAGCAGCCCCTTTCAGTCGGGGCTCCAAGAGACCCAGTACTTC
cdr3_aa: CASSPFQSGLQETQYF
d_call: .
clone_size: .
j_call: TRBJ2-5
v_call: TRBV5-1

cdr3_nt: TGCAGTGCCGTCCCGACAGAGGATACGCAGTATTTT
cdr3_aa: CSAVPTEDTQYF
d_call: .
clone_size: .
j_call: TRBJ2-3
v_call: TRBV20-1

cdr3_nt: TGCGCCAGCAGCCCCGTCCTAGTGGCACTCTACGAGCAGTACTTC
cdr3_aa: CASSPVLVALYEQYF
d_call: .
clone_size: .
j_call: TRBJ2-7
v_call: TRBV5-1

cdr3_nt: TGCAGTGCTAGACAGCCAAATTACAATGAGCAGTTCTTC
cdr3_aa: CSARQPNYNEQFF
d_call: .
clone_size: .
j_call: TRBJ2-1
v_call: TRBV20-1

cdr3_nt: TGTGCCAGCAGCTTAGCGCAGGTCTCTGAAGCTTTCTTT
cdr3_aa: CASSLAQVSEAFF
d_call: .
clone_size: .
j_call: TRBJ1-1
v_call: TRBV7-9

cdr3_nt: TGCGCCAGCAGCTGCCGGGACAGTGCTATCTACGAGCAGTACTTC
cdr3_aa: CASSCRDSAIYEQYF
d_call: TRBD1
clone_size: .
j_call: TRBJ2-7
v_call: TRBV5-1

cdr3_nt: TGTGCCAGCAGCCGGACAGGGGGCACCTACAATGAGCAGTTCTTC
cdr3_aa: CASSRTGGTYNEQFF
d_call: TRBD1
clone_size: few
j_call: TRBJ2-1
v_call: TRBV11-2

cdr3_nt: TGCGCCAGCAGCCAAGTAGGAGGGGGGCTCCTGGAGACCCAGTACTTC
cdr3_aa: CASSQVGGGLLETQYF
d_call: .
clone_size: .
j_call: TRBJ2-5
v_call: TRBV4-1

cdr3_nt: TGTGCCAGCAGGACTGGGACGGGCCCTGAAGCTTTCTTT
cdr3_aa: CASRTGTGPEAFF
d_call: .
clone_size: .
j_call: TRBJ1-1
v_call: TRBV27

cdr3_nt: TGTGCCAGCAGCTTAGAAGGCGGCACTAATTCACCCCTCCACTTT
cdr3_aa: CASSLEGGTNSPLHF
d_call: .
clone_size: .
j_call: TRBJ1-6
v_call: TRBV7-2

cdr3_nt: TGTGCCAGCACGAGGACTAGCGGGACACTCAATGAGCAGTTCTTC
cdr3_aa: CASTRTSGTLNEQFF
d_call: TRBD2
clone_size: few
j_call: TRBJ2-1
v_call: TRBV7-6

cdr3_nt: TGCGCCAGCAGCCAAGTGTCCGAGACACACGAGCAGTACTTC
cdr3_aa: CASSQVSETHEQYF
d_call: .
clone_size: .
j_call: TRBJ2-7
v_call: TRBV4-1

cdr3_nt: TGCGCCAGCAGCCAAGGTGGGGGGGGATCCTACGAGCAGTACTTC
cdr3_aa: CASSQGGGGSYEQYF
d_call: TRBD2
clone_size: .
j_call: TRBJ2-7
v_call: TRBV4-1

cdr3_nt: TGTGCCAGCAGTACACCAGACGAAGGAGATGAAAAACTGTTTTTT
cdr3_aa: CASSTPDEGDEKLFF
d_call: .
clone_size: .
j_call: TRBJ1-4
v_call: TRBV6-2/TRBV6-3

cdr3_nt: TGCAGCGGCCTTATGAACACTGAAGCTTTCTTT
cdr3_aa: CSGLMNTEAFF
d_call: .
clone_size: .
j_call: TRBJ1-1
v_call: TRBV29-1

cdr3_nt: TGCAGCGCTAAACAGGGAGATACGGAGCAGTACTTC
cdr3_aa: CSAKQGDTEQYF
d_call: .
clone_size: .
j_call: TRBJ2-4
v_call: TRBV29-1

cdr3_nt: TGTGCCAGCAAAAAGGGACAAGCCTACGAGCAGTACTTC
cdr3_aa: CASKKGQAYEQYF
d_call: .
clone_size: few
j_call: TRBJ2-7
v_call: TRBV6-5

cdr3_nt: TGCAGTGCCGTAAACCCAAGTGGTGAAGAGACCCAGTACTTC
cdr3_aa: CSAVNPSGEETQYF
d_call: .
clone_size: .
j_call: TRBJ2-5
v_call: TRBV20-1

cdr3_nt: TGTGCCACCCAGGGGATTTCAACTAATGAAAAACTGTTTTTT
cdr3_aa: CATQGISTNEKLFF
d_call: .
clone_size: .
j_call: TRBJ1-4
v_call: TRBV15

cdr3_nt: TGCGCCAGCAGCCCTTCGGGACAGCTCCAAGAGACCCAGTACTTC
cdr3_aa: CASSPSGQLQETQYF
d_call: TRBD1
clone_size: few
j_call: TRBJ2-5
v_call: TRBV5-1

cdr3_nt: TGTGCCAGCAGGCTCCGGGAAACGAGGAGCTCCTACAATGAGCAGTTCTTC
cdr3_aa: CASRLRETRSSYNEQFF
d_call: .
clone_size: .
j_call: TRBJ2-1
v_call: TRBV2

cdr3_nt: TGTGCCAGCAGTTGGGTTTGGGGCCAAAACCATGAGCAGTTCTTC
cdr3_aa: CASSWVWGQNHEQFF
d_call: .
clone_size: few
j_call: TRBJ2-1
v_call: TRBV28

cdr3_nt: TGTGCCAGCAGCCAAGTTGGGGGGCGCGGAGAGACCCAGTACTTC
cdr3_aa: CASSQVGGRGETQYF
d_call: .
clone_size: .
j_call: TRBJ2-5
v_call: TRBV14

cdr3_nt: TGTGCCAGCAGTGAGGGGCCCCAAGAGACCCAGTACTTC
cdr3_aa: CASSEGPQETQYF
d_call: .
clone_size: few
j_call: TRBJ2-5
v_call: TRBV2

cdr3_nt: TGTGCCAGCAGCAGTAGAGGGGACAGGGAAGAGACCCAGTACTTC
cdr3_aa: CASSSRGDREETQYF
d_call: TRBD1
clone_size: .
j_call: TRBJ2-5
v_call: TRBV7-2

cdr3_nt: TGTGCCAGCAGCCAAACTAGCGCCTCTTACGAGCAGTACTTC
cdr3_aa: CASSQTSASYEQYF
d_call: TRBD2
clone_size: .
j_call: TRBJ2-7
v_call: TRBV3-1

cdr3_nt: TGCGCCAGCAGCACCGGTGAGAGCAGGCCCAAAAACATTCAGTACTTC
cdr3_aa: CASSTGESRPKNIQYF
d_call: .
clone_size: .
j_call: TRBJ2-4
v_call: TRBV5-1

cdr3_nt: TGCGGTGCTAGTCAGGGGACCTACGAGCAGTACTTC
cdr3_aa: CGASQGTYEQYF
d_call: .
clone_size: .
j_call: TRBJ2-7
v_call: TRBV20-1

cdr3_nt: TGTGCCACCAGTGATGTCTATGGCTACACCTTC
cdr3_aa: CATSDVYGYTF
d_call: .
clone_size: .
j_call: TRBJ1-2
v_call: TRBV24-1

cdr3_nt: TGCAGCGTTACACTAGCGGGAGAGCGGACAACCTACGAGCAGTACTTC
cdr3_aa: CSVTLAGERTTYEQYF
d_call: TRBD2
clone_size: few
j_call: TRBJ2-7
v_call: TRBV29-1

cdr3_nt: TGCAGTGCCCCGACTAATCAAGAGACCCAGTACTTC
cdr3_aa: CSAPTNQETQYF
d_call: .
clone_size: .
j_call: TRBJ2-5
v_call: TRBV20-1

cdr3_nt: TGTGCCAGCAGCCACAACAGGGGAAACGAGCGGTACTTC
cdr3_aa: CASSHNRGNERYF
d_call: TRBD1
clone_size: .
j_call: TRBJ2-7
v_call: TRBV14

cdr3_nt: TGCAGTGCTAGACAGCCCCTTTTAGCGGGGGGGCCGAGGACCGGGGAGCTGTTTTTT
cdr3_aa: CSARQPLLAGGPRTGELFF
d_call: TRBD2
clone_size: .
j_call: TRBJ2-2
v_call: TRBV20-1

cdr3_nt: TGCAGTGCTACCCTCACAGATACGCAGTATTTT
cdr3_aa: CSATLTDTQYF
d_call: .
clone_size: .
j_call: TRBJ2-3
v_call: TRBV20-1

cdr3_nt: TGTGCCACCAGCAGAGGGGACTCAGGAGACAATGAGCAGTTCTTC
cdr3_aa: CATSRGDSGDNEQFF
d_call: .
clone_size: .
j_call: TRBJ2-1
v_call: TRBV15

cdr3_nt: TGCGCCAGCAGCTTCCGGCAGGGGGCCGATTATGGCTACACCTTC
cdr3_aa: CASSFRQGADYGYTF
d_call: TRBD1
clone_size: .
j_call: TRBJ1-2
v_call: TRBV5-1

cdr3_nt: TGTGCCAGCAGCCAAGATCGTAGTTCAACTAATGAAAAACTGTTTTTT
cdr3_aa: CASSQDRSSTNEKLFF
d_call: .
clone_size: .
j_call: TRBJ1-4
v_call: TRBV4-2